This passage covers 17 T cell receptor beta chains from one sample sequenced in a study of blood T cell repertoires in COVID-19. TCRdb's copy holds only in-frame clones and misses some; the assay was immunoSEQ multiplex PCR. The repertoire includes fewer than 350,000 clones, roughly 90% of them detected once, and about 5.2% sits in the top ten. The specimen sequenced was PBMCs or T cells enriched from blood (not recorded which). The receptors derive from a man aged 55 to 69 who had recovered from COVID-19.

This clone appeared once. This chain connects TRBV6-5 to TRBJ1-1; weak D call: TRBD1 (6 bases). Germline CDR1 is MNHEY and CDR2 is SVGAGI. The CDR3 loop spans 13 amino acids. Trimming removed 7 bases at V and 4 bases at J, with 13 bases between. CDR3 sequence (DNA): TGTGCCAGCACCCTAACAGGGTCCACTGAAGCTTTCTTT. Amino acid sequence: CASTLTGSTEAFF.

The chain recombines TRBV28 with TRBJ1-4, with a weak D call TRBD1 (5 bases). The CDR3 length is 11 residues. V lost 9 bases and J 8 bases, leaving 10 bases between the germline ends. Germline V gene data show CDR1 as MDHEN and CDR2 as SYDVKM. The CDR3 here is CASGGGEKLFF. CDR3 bases: TGTGCCAGTGGGGGGGGAGAAAAACTGTTTTTT.

The rearrangement links TRBV5-6 to TRBJ2-3; 8 bases are shared with TRBD2. Trimming at V came to 4 bases and at J to 0 bases, leaving 10 bases not matched to a gene. The germline CDR1 and CDR2 sequences are SGHDT and YYEEEE. This CDR3 is built from 17 residues. Here the CDR3 DNA reads TGTGCCAGCAGCCTTTCCCTAGCGGGCCTAAGCACAGATACGCAGTATTTT. Its translation: CASSLSLAGLSTDTQYF.

V and J are TRBV27 and TRBJ1-3, with a possible D match to TRBD1 (6 bases). From germline, CDR1 is MNHEY and CDR2 SMNVEV (reference sequence). The V end lost 3 bases, the J end lost 2 bases, and 14 bases lay between the germline ends. CDR3 length equals 16 residues. CDR3 DNA sequence: TGTGCCAGCAGTTTTACCCCCAGGGGCCCTGGAAACACCATATATTTT. As protein: CASSFTPRGPGNTIYF.

The J gene is TRBJ2-1, the V gene TRBV11-2; TRBD2 matches 8 bases. The ends lost 1 base at V and 7 bases at J; junction bases unmatched: 6. The CDR3 covers 15 residues. Germline lookup yields CDR1 SGHAT and CDR2 FQNNGV. CDR3 in DNA: TGTGCCAGCAGCTTAGCGGGAGGGTTTATGAATGAGCAGTTCTTC. Protein: CASSLAGGFMNEQFF.

J is TRBJ2-3 and V is TRBV7-6; 7 nucleotides agree with TRBD1. The trim removed 2 bases at V and 2 bases at J, leaving 7 bases unmatched. The CDR3 spans 16 residues. Germline V lookup: CDR1 SGHVS, CDR2 FNYEAQ. In DNA form, the CDR3 reads TGTGCCAGCAGCTTACAAGGACAGGCAGTCACAGATACGCAGTATTTT. Residues: CASSLQGQAVTDTQYF.

The chain recombines TRBV29-1 with TRBJ1-4; 11 bases agree with TRBD1. V shed 6 bases, J shed 7 bases, and the junction held 4 bases outside the gene matches. CDR3 size: 13 residues. Germline V gene sequence: CDR1 SQVTM, CDR2 ANQGSEA. The CDR3 nucleotides are TGCAGCGTAGGGACAGGGGGTAGTGAAAAACTGTTTTTT. Its translation: CSVGTGGSEKLFF.

The rearrangement links TRBV6-5 to TRBJ2-5; possibly TRBD2 for D (5 bases). The CDR3 spans 13 residues. Per germline, CDR1 MNHEY and CDR2 SVGAGI. Trimming stripped 4 bases from V and 5 bases from J, with 11 bases between. CDR3 protein: CASSWEPLETQYF. The CDR3 DNA reads as TGTGCCAGCAGTTGGGAGCCACTGGAGACCCAGTACTTC.

This chain connects TRBV3-1 (or the pseudogene TRBV3-2) to TRBJ2-7; TRBD2 agrees at 9 bases. CDR1 LGHDT and CDR2 YNNKEL come from the germline V gene (reference sequence). The CDR3 has 14 amino acids. The ends lost 0 bases at V and 10 bases at J; junction bases unmatched: 7. CDR3 sequence reads: CASSQESSGREQYF. The CDR3 DNA sequence: TGTGCCAGCAGCCAAGAAAGTAGCGGGAGAGAACAGTACTTC.

The chain joins TRBV20-1 to TRBJ2-5; D is unclear. Deletions cut 5 bases from V and 0 bases from J, with 4 bases between. Germline V gene lookup returns CDR1 DFQATT and CDR2 SNEGSKA (reference sequence). The CDR3 contains 11 residues. CDR3 protein: CSAQDQETQYF. The CDR3 region has the DNA TGCAGTGCTCAGGACCAAGAGACCCAGTACTTC.

This clone was detected once. The chain has TRBV10-3 and TRBJ1-6; 8 positions agree with TRBD1. Germline CDR1 and CDR2: ENHRY and SYGVKD. Trimming at V came to 4 bases and at J to 7 bases, leaving 0 bases not matched to a gene. The CDR3 contains 13 residues. CDR3 sequence reads: CAISGQGNSPLHF. The CDR3 bases are TGTGCCATCAGTGGACAGGGGAATTCACCCCTCCACTTT.

The V gene is TRBV25-1, the J gene TRBJ2-1, with D possibly matching TRBD2 (6 bases). Germline values: CDR1 MGHDK, CDR2 SYGVNS. Between the trimmed V and J ends, which lost 1 base and 9 bases, there was a span of 16 bases. The CDR3 sequence is 15 residues long. The CDR3 bases are TGTGCCAGCAGTGAATTCTCGGGAGTCCTAGGTGAGCAGTTCTTC. Encoded protein: CASSEFSGVLGEQFF. The full variable domain, with the rest looked up from reference TRBV25-1 and TRBJ2-1, is EADIYQTPRYLVIGTGKKITLECSQTMGHDKMYWYQQDPGMELHLIHYSYGVNSTEKGDLSSESTVSRIRTEHFPLTLESARPSHTSQYLCASSEFSGVLGEQFFGPGTRLTVL.

The CDR3 DNA reads TGTGCCAGCAGCTTAACGGGGGCTACCAATGAGCAGTTCTTC. Translated: CASSLTGATNEQFF. The chain combines TRBV7-3 with TRBJ2-1; a possible D gene is TRBD1 (6 bases). V was clipped by 0 bases and J by 6 bases, with 9 bases between them. The germline V gene encodes CDR1 SGHTA and CDR2 FQGTGA. CDR3 size: 14 residues.

The chain has TRBV5-1 and TRBJ1-1; no reliable D call. Germline V gene lookup returns CDR1 SGHRS and CDR2 YFSETQ. V was shortened by 4 bases and J by 1 base, with 20 bases between the two germline ends. The CDR3 has 17 amino acids. The CDR3 DNA reads TGCGCCAGCAGCACCGGAACGATTCCGGGTACGAACACTGAAGCTTTCTTT. It codes for CASSTGTIPGTNTEAFF.

V is TRBV15 and J is TRBJ2-1; 10 nucleotides line up with TRBD2. CDR1 LNHNV and CDR2 YYDKDF come from the germline V gene (reference sequence). J lost 7 bases, V lost 3 bases, and 9 bases had no gene match. The CDR3 loop spans 16 amino acids. This chain's CDR3 is CATSSPAGGGTNEQFF. As DNA, the CDR3 is TGTGCCACCAGCAGCCCAGCGGGAGGGGGAACGAATGAGCAGTTCTTC.

The chain has TRBV19 and TRBJ1-5, with D uncertain. V was cut by 10 bases and J by 3 bases, with 10 bases left in between. This CDR3 contains 12 residues. The germline V gene has CDR1 LNHDA and CDR2 SQIVND (reference sequence). The CDR3: CATSDLNQPQHF. The CDR3 bases are TGTGCCACCTCAGATCTCAATCAGCCCCAGCATTTT.

This clone showed up just once. The rearrangement uses TRBV19 and TRBJ1-1, with 9 bases aligning to TRBD1. CDR1 is LNHDA, CDR2 SQIVND, per germline (reference sequence). This CDR3 has 14 residues. The ends lost 7 bases at V and 6 bases at J; junction bases unmatched: 9. CDR3 residues: CASIPRQGGAEAFF. In DNA, the CDR3 is TGTGCCAGTATCCCCCGACAGGGGGGTGCTGAAGCTTTCTTT.